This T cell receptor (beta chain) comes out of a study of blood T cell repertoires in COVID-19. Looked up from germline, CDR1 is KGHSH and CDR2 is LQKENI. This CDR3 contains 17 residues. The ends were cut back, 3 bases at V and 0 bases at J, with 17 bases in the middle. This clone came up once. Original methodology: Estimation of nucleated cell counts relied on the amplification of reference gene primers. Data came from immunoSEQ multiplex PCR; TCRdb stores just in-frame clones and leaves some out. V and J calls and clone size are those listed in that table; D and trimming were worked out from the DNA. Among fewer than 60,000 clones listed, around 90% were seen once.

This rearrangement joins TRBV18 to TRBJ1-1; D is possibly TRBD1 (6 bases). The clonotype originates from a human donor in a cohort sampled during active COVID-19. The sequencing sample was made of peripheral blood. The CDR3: CASSPRGALGVNTEAFF. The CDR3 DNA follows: TGTGCCAGCTCACCGCGGGGGGCGCTGGGAGTGAACACTGAAGCTTTCTTT.